These 11 T cell receptor beta chains originate from one sample sequenced in a study of early T cells in non-severe SARS-CoV-2 infection. TCRdb ran MiXCR on the 5' RACE reads and lists one entry per CDR3 protein. The sample holds about 38,000 distinct CDR3 sequences, under 5% seen once. Sequencing input: whole blood. These receptors came from an adult who was a healthcare worker with PCR-confirmed SARS-CoV-2 infection or an uninfected control (not recorded which).

Note on this clonotype: A far larger clone is one base from this, pointing to a likely read error. The genes are TRBV6-1 and TRBJ1-1; no clear D gene. The CDR3 consists of 12 residues. Germline loops: CDR1 MNHNS, CDR2 SASEGT. V was cut by 6 bases and J by 0 bases, with 5 bases left in between. CDR3 in DNA: TGTGCCAGCAGGGTGATGAACACTGAAGCTTTCTTT. This translates into CASRVMNTEAFF.

The sample holds a few counts of this clonotype. The chain combines TRBV12-3 or TRBV12-4 with TRBJ2-5; TRBD2 is a possible D gene (6 bases). V lost 5 bases and J lost 3, with 10 bases in between. The CDR3 is made up of 13 amino acids. The CDR3 spells CASSRQREETQYF. CDR3 sequence (DNA): TGTGCCAGCAGTCGACAGCGGGAAGAGACCCAGTACTTC.

The rearrangement links TRBV5-1 to TRBJ1-1; TRBD1 might be the D (5 bases). Germline-derived CDR1 and CDR2 are SGHRS and YFSETQ. The CDR3 runs to 14 residues. V lost 1 base and J 1 base, leaving 8 bases between the germline ends. CDR3 sequence (DNA): TGCGCCAGCAGCTTGTCCAGGGAGAACACTGAAGCTTTCTTT. It translates to CASSLSRENTEAFF.

Concerning this clonotype itself: This may stem from a read error, because a much larger clone lies one nucleotide away. The chain couples TRBV6-2 or TRBV6-3 to TRBJ1-1; no clear D gene. V shed 0 bases and J shed 8 bases, with 10 bases lying between them. The CDR3 contains 13 residues. Germline loops: CDR1 MNHEY, CDR2 SVGEGT. CDR3 sequence reads: CASSYSSKVEAFF. The CDR3 bases are TGTGCCAGCAGTTACTCGTCTAAGGTAGAAGCTTTCTTT.

CDR3 DNA sequence: TGTGCCAGCGCAAGGGCTCCCGGGGAGCTGTTTTTT. It yields the protein CASARAPGELFF. The rearrangement joins TRBV7-3 to TRBJ2-2; D is undetermined. CDR1 SGHTA and CDR2 FQGTGA come from the germline V gene. The CDR3 totals 12 residues. The V gene lost 8 bases and the J gene lost 6 bases, with 10 bases spanning the gap.

This clonotype has a count of ten or more. The gene calls are TRBV20-1 and TRBJ2-3; D tentatively fits TRBD1 or TRBD2 (5 bases each). The CDR3 has 15 residues. The ends were cut back, 6 bases at V and 8 bases at J, with 24 bases in the middle. Germline loops: CDR1 DFQATT, CDR2 SNEGSKA (reference sequence). The CDR3 nucleotides are TGCAGTGCCACCAACAGAGGGTTTGACAGAGCTACGCAGTATTTT. Translating gives CSATNRGFDRATQYF.

This clonotype was detected ten times or more. This chain uses TRBV15 with TRBJ2-1; no clear D gene. The CDR3 is 12 amino acids. V lost 3 bases to trimming and J lost 10 bases, with 10 bases between them. Germline CDR1 reads LNHNV; CDR2 reads YYDKDF (reference sequence). The CDR3 nucleotides read TGTGCCACCAGCAGTAATTCAGTGGAGCAGTTCTTC. It is translated as CATSSNSVEQFF.

This clonotype appeared many times. The chain joins TRBV20-1 to TRBJ2-1, with a tentative D call TRBD2 (5 bases). The CDR3 contains 15 residues. Deletions cut 5 bases from V and 7 bases from J, with 21 bases between. CDR1 and CDR2 (germline): DFQATT, SNEGSKA (reference sequence). CDR3 in DNA: TGCAGTGCTCCCCAACGTCAGCGGAGAACGAATGAGCAGTTCTTC. It encodes CSAPQRQRRTNEQFF.

For this clonotype: This probably arose from a read error, given a far larger clone one base away. V is TRBV5-4 and J is TRBJ2-3, with 8 positions matching TRBD2. Unmatched junction bases numbered 1, after V lost 4 bases and J lost 6 bases. This CDR3 has 12 amino acids. Germline V gives CDR1 SGHNT, CDR2 YYREEE (reference sequence). The CDR3 loop reads CASSPGGDTQYF. The CDR3 region has the DNA TGTGCCAGCAGCCCGGGGGGGGATACGCAGTATTTT.

This clonotype was observed many times. The gene calls are TRBV4-2 and TRBJ1-2; the D is unclear. The CDR3 is 15 amino acids. Germline V gene data show CDR1 as LGHNA and CDR2 as YNFKEQ. The V and J ends lost 1 base and 6 bases respectively, with 15 bases between them. CDR3 loop: CASSQARFGEDGYTF. In DNA, the CDR3 is TGTGCCAGCAGCCAAGCAAGGTTCGGGGAGGATGGCTACACCTTC.

This clonotype was recorded at least ten times. This rearrangement joins TRBV6-1 to TRBJ2-6; 7 nucleotides align to TRBD1. This CDR3 region has 18 residues. Germline trimming cut 8 bases from V and 0 bases from J; bases unmatched to any gene: 13. CDR1 is MNHNS and CDR2 is SASEGT in the germline V gene. The CDR3 here is CASGPGRGFASGANVLTF. The CDR3 DNA reads as TGTGCCAGCGGACCCGGCAGGGGGTTCGCCTCTGGGGCCAACGTCCTGACTTTC.